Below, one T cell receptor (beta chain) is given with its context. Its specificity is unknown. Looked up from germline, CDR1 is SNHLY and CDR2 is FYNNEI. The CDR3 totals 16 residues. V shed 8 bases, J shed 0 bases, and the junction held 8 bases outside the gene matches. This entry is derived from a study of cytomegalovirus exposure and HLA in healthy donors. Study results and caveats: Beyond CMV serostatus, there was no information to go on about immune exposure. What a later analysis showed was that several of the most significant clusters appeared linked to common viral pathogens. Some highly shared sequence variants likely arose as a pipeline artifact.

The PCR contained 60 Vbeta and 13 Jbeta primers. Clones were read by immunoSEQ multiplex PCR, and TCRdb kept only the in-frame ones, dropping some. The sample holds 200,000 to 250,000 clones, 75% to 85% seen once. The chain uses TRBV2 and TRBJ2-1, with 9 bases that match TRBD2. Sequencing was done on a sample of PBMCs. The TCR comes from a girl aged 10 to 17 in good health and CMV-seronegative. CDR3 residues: CASLGLALSSYNEQFF. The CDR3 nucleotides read TGTGCCAGCCTGGGACTAGCCCTTAGCTCCTACAATGAGCAGTTCTTC.